This TCR beta chain was observed in a study of blood T cell repertoires in COVID-19. This clone was seen a handful of times. Generated by immunoSEQ multiplex PCR, the TCRdb table keeps only in-frame clones and is missing some. The sample contains 150,000 to 200,000 clones, about 91% of which appear only once. The V gene's germline CDR1 is LGHNA and CDR2 YNFKEQ. The CDR3 sequence is 13 residues long. V gave up 4 bases and J gave up 1 base, with 8 bases separating them. V usage is TRBV4-2 and J usage is TRBJ2-7; D unresolved. The sequence was obtained from a woman aged 30 to 39 with acute or convalescent COVID-19. The specimen sequenced was peripheral blood. For the CDR3, the DNA is TGTGCCAGCAGCCCAGACTCTTCCTACGAGCAGTACTTC. It yields the protein CASSPDSSYEQYF.